The subject of this entry is one TCR beta chain. The target antigen is unknown. This entry comes from a study of cytomegalovirus exposure and HLA in healthy donors. Broader study findings: For TCR beta chains, V- and J-gene trimming was later linked to a missense DCLRE1C variant. In an earlier analysis, most TCR beta V segments were productive about 87% or about 30% of the time. Clonal expansion, a later analysis showed, was greater in HLA-associated TCR beta chains than in equally common others.

60 Vbeta and 13 Jbeta primers were used in PCR. Sequenced by immunoSEQ multiplex PCR; TCRdb stores in-frame clones only, minus some. Among 140,000 to 150,000 clones listed, roughly 82% were seen once. Regarding donors, all were healthy bone marrow donors. The sample was PBMCs. This TCR was sampled from a male donor in good health and CMV-seronegative.

The CDR3 region has the DNA TGCAGCGTTGCCTACGGGACAGGGGGCGAGCAGTACTTC. Translation gives CSVAYGTGGEQYF. This chain links TRBV29-1 with TRBJ2-7; 11 bases align to TRBD1. Germline CDR1 reads SQVTM; CDR2 reads ANQGSEA. Trimming at V came to 4 bases and at J to 6 bases, leaving 5 bases not matched to a gene. The CDR3 loop spans 13 amino acids.